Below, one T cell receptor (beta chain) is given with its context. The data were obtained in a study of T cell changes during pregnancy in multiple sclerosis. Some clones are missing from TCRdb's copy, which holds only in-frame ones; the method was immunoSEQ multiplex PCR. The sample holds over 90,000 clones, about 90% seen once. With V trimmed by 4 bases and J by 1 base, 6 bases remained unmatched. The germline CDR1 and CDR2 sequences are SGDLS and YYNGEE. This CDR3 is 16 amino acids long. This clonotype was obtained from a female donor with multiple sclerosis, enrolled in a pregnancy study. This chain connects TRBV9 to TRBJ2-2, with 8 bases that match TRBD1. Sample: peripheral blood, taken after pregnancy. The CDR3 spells CASSPAGTGNTGELFF. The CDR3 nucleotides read TGTGCCAGCAGCCCCGCCGGGACAGGGAACACCGGGGAGCTGTTTTTT.